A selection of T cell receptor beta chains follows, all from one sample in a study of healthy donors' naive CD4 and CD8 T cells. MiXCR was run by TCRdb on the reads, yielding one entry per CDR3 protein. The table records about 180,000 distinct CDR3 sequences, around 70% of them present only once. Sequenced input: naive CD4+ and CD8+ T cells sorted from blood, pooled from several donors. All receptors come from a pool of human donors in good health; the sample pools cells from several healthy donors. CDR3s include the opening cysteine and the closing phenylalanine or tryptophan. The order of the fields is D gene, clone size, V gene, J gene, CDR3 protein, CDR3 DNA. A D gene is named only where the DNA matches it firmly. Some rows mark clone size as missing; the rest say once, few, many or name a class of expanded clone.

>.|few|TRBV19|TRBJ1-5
CASKGKGYSNQPQHF
TGTGCCAGTAAGGGGAAAGGGTATAGCAATCAGCCCCAGCATTTT
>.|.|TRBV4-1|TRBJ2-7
CASSLEGVRRWEYEQYF
TGCGCCAGCAGCTTGGAAGGGGTCCGGCGTTGGGAGTACGAGCAGTACTTC
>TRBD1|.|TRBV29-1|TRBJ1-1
CSVLQGPRGTEAFF
TGCAGCGTGCTACAGGGGCCCCGTGGCACTGAAGCTTTCTTT
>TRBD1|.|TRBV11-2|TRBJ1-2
CASSPPGQEDYGYTF
TGTGCCAGCAGCCCACCGGGACAGGAGGACTATGGCTACACCTTC
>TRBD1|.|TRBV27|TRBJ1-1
CASSFSGQDTEAFF
TGTGCCAGCAGTTTCTCTGGACAGGACACTGAAGCTTTCTTT
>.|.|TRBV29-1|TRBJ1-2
CSVAGDGYTF
TGCAGCGTTGCTGGGGATGGCTACACCTTC
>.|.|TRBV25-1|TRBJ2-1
CASSERGEQFF
TGTGCCAGCAGTGAACGGGGTGAGCAGTTCTTC
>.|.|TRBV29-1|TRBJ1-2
CSVEANYGYTF
TGCAGCGTTGAGGCTAACTATGGCTACACCTTC
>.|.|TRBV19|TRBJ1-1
CASTWGIGNTEAFF
TGTGCCAGTACCTGGGGCATAGGGAACACTGAAGCTTTCTTT
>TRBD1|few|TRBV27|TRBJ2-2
CASSLYAPGQAYTGELFF
TGTGCCAGCAGTTTATATGCCCCGGGACAGGCCTACACCGGGGAGCTGTTTTTT
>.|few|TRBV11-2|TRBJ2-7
CASSLIWGANEQYF
TGTGCCAGCAGCTTAATCTGGGGGGCCAACGAGCAGTACTTC
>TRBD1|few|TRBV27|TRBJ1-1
CASRSPGTGAEAFF
TGTGCCAGCAGGTCCCCCGGGACAGGGGCGGAAGCTTTCTTT
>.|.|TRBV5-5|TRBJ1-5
CASSLAPNQPQHF
TGTGCCAGCAGCCTTGCGCCAAATCAGCCCCAGCATTTT
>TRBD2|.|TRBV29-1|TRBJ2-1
CSVEPGTSGGLGNEQFF
TGCAGCGTTGAGCCAGGGACTAGCGGGGGCTTAGGGAATGAGCAGTTCTTC
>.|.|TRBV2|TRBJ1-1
CASSEGSTNTEAFF
TGTGCCAGCAGTGAAGGCAGTACGAACACTGAAGCTTTCTTT
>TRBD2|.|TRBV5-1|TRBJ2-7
CASSLEPQRDYGEQYF
TGCGCCAGCAGCTTGGAACCCCAGCGGGACTATGGGGAGCAGTACTTC
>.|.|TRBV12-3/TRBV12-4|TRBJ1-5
CASRPPWGGAQPQHF
TGTGCCAGCAGGCCGCCGTGGGGAGGGGCTCAGCCCCAGCATTTT
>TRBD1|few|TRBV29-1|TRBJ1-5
CSVAQGAGQPQHF
TGCAGCGTTGCTCAGGGGGCAGGACAGCCCCAGCATTTT
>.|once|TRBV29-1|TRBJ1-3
CSVPGAGNTIYF
TGCAGCGTTCCAGGGGCCGGAAACACCATATATTTT
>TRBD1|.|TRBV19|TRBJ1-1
CASSLTQGANTEAFF
TGTGCCAGTTCATTAACCCAGGGGGCAAACACTGAAGCTTTCTTT
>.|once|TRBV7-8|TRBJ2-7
CASSIQVPSYEQYF
TGTGCCAGCAGTATACAGGTGCCTAGCTACGAGCAGTACTTC
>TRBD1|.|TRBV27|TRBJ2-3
CASSMRGLRTDTQYF
TGTGCCAGCAGTATGAGGGGGCTCCGCACAGATACGCAGTATTTT
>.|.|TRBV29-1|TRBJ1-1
CSVNTGPSEAFF
TGCAGCGTTAATACAGGCCCCTCTGAAGCTTTCTTT
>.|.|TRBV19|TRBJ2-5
CASSPQATGTQYF
TGTGCCAGTAGTCCACAGGCCACCGGGACCCAGTACTTC
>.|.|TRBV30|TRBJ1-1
CAWRPIRTRGWTEAFF
TGTGCCTGGAGACCCATTCGTACGAGGGGTTGGACTGAAGCTTTCTTT
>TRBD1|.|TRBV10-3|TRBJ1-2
CAISEPDREVTF
TGTGCCATCAGTGAGCCCGACAGGGAGGTGACCTTC
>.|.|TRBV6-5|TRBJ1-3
CASSYSGGNTIYF
TGTGCCAGCAGTTACTCGGGCGGAAACACCATATATTTT
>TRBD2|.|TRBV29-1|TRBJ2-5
CSVPSGETQYF
TGCAGCGTTCCTAGCGGAGAGACCCAGTACTTC
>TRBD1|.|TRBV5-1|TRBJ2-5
CASSDMTGPTKETQYF
TGCGCCAGCAGCGATATGACAGGGCCGACGAAAGAGACCCAGTACTTC
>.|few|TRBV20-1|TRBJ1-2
CSARTGPNYGYTF
TGCAGTGCTAGAACCGGCCCCAACTATGGCTACACCTTC
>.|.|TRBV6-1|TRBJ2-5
CASSEGNRPYQETQYF
TGTGCCAGCAGTGAAGGGAACAGGCCGTACCAAGAGACCCAGTACTTC
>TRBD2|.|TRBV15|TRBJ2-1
CATSRGREGGYNEQFF
TGTGCCACCAGCAGAGGCAGGGAGGGCGGGTACAATGAGCAGTTCTTC
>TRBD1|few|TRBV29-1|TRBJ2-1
CSVERQGANEQFF
TGCAGCGTTGAACGACAGGGGGCGAATGAGCAGTTCTTC
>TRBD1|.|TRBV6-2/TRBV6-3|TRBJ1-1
CASRRQGLTEAFF
TGTGCCAGCAGAAGACAGGGGTTAACTGAAGCTTTCTTT
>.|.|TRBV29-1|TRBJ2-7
CSVEGGSDQYEQYF
TGCAGCGTTGAAGGGGGCAGCGACCAATACGAGCAGTACTTC
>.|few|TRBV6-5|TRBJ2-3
CASSYSTTPDTQYF
TGTGCCAGCAGTTACTCGACAACCCCCGATACGCAGTATTTT
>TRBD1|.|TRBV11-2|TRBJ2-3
CASSYRTGTSTDTQYF
TGTGCCAGCAGCTACCGGACAGGCACTAGCACAGATACGCAGTATTTT
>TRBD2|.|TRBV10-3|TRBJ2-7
CAISAGGGGSYEQYF
TGTGCCATCAGTGCCGGCGGGGGAGGGTCCTACGAGCAGTACTTC
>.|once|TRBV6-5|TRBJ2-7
CASSLLKRGLDEQYF
TGTGCCAGCAGTTTATTAAAAAGGGGCCTGGACGAGCAGTACTTC
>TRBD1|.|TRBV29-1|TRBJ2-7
CSDLRQGTHEQYF
TGCAGCGACCTTCGACAGGGGACCCACGAGCAGTACTTC
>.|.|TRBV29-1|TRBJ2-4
CSVSLSLAKNIQYF
TGCAGCGTGTCCCTCAGCTTAGCCAAAAACATTCAGTACTTC
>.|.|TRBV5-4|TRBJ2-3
CASSDTRGSTDTQYF
TGTGCCAGCAGCGATACCAGGGGAAGCACAGATACGCAGTATTTT
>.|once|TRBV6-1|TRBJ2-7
CASSEGPGTLYEQYF
TGTGCCAGCAGTGAAGGTCCCGGGACCCTCTACGAGCAGTACTTC
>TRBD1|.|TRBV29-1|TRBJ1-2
CSVGDSSYTF
TGCAGCGTAGGGGACAGTAGCTACACCTTC
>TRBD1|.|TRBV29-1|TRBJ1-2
CSVDRGSSLNGYTF
TGCAGCGTGGACAGGGGTTCCTCCCTCAATGGCTACACCTTC
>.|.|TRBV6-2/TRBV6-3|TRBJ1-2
CASTRTAIPYGYTF
TGTGCCAGCACCCGGACGGCGATACCTTATGGCTACACCTTC
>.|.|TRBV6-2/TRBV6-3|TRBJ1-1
CASSYRRQNTEAFF
TGTGCCAGCAGTTACCGTCGACAGAACACTGAAGCTTTCTTT
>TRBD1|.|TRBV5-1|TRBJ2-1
CASSLSGTGLEEQFF
TGCGCCAGCAGCTTGTCCGGGACAGGGCTCGAAGAGCAGTTCTTC
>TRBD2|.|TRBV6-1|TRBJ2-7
CASSERLAGGPTSYEQYF
TGTGCCAGCAGTGAACGACTAGCGGGGGGACCTACCTCCTACGAGCAGTACTTC
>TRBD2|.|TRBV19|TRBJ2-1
CASSIGGTSYNEQFF
TGTGCCAGTAGTATTGGGGGGACTAGTTACAATGAGCAGTTCTTC
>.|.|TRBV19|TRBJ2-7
CASTLSSGNSYEQYF
TGTGCCAGTACATTATCTTCCGGGAACTCCTACGAGCAGTACTTC